These 30 T cell receptor beta chains share one sample of origin, sequenced in a study of blood T cell repertoires in COVID-19 (dated by TCRdb to the early 2020s). The method behind the library was the immunoSEQ multiplex PCR assay. TCRdb retrieved this table from immuneACCESS and kept in-frame rearrangements only. Not all clones are present; in checked studies, unresolved V genes account for under half, and no reason is known for the remainder. For this sample there are some 67,000 clones; around 87% appear just once. The top ten clones comprise 4% to 5.5% of the sample. The specimen sequenced was peripheral blood. These receptors came from a man aged 45-65 years with active COVID-19.

J is TRBJ1-3 and V is TRBV28; D is ambiguous. Germline V gene sequence: CDR1 MDHEN, CDR2 SYDVKM. The CDR3 runs 14 residues. Deletions cut 6 bases from V and 0 bases from J, with 9 bases between. The CDR3 is CASRVYSSGNTIYF. CDR3 nucleotides: TGTGCCAGCAGGGTCTATAGCTCTGGAAACACCATATATTTT.

This sequence joins TRBV11-2 and TRBJ1-6; 7 bases agree with TRBD1. This CDR3 contains 15 residues. Germline-derived CDR1 and CDR2 are SGHAT and FQNNGV. The junction had 6 bases not matched to a gene; V was cut back by 1 base and J by 9 bases. CDR3 in amino acids: CASSLVDRTSSPLHF. CDR3 sequence (DNA): TGTGCCAGCAGCTTAGTGGACAGGACTTCTTCACCCCTCCACTTT.

The chain carries TRBV9 and TRBJ2-5, with 8 positions matching TRBD2. Germline lookup yields CDR1 SGDLS and CDR2 YYNGEE. With V trimmed by 0 bases and J by 0 bases, 1 base remained unmatched. This CDR3 is built from 15 residues. DNA of the CDR3: TGTGCCAGCAGCGTAGCTAGCGGGCACCAAGAGACCCAGTACTTC. As protein: CASSVASGHQETQYF.

The chain is built from TRBV11-3 and TRBJ2-3, with a weak D call TRBD2 (6 bases). The V and J ends lost 5 bases and 1 base respectively, with 10 bases between them. This CDR3 has 14 amino acids. Germline-derived CDR1 and CDR2 are SGHNT and YENEEA. DNA for the CDR3: TGTGCCAGCAGCGAGGACTACCGCACAGATACGCAGTATTTT. This codes for CASSEDYRTDTQYF.

J is TRBJ2-3 and V is TRBV7-3; D is perhaps TRBD2 (5 bases). V lost 3 bases and J 4 bases, leaving 11 bases between the germline ends. The CDR3 runs to 14 residues. Germline loops: CDR1 SGHTA, CDR2 FQGTGA. CDR3 sequence reads: CASSLTNWADTQYF. CDR3 nucleotide sequence: TGTGCCAGCAGCTTGACTAATTGGGCAGATACGCAGTATTTT. Complete variable domain (other parts from reference TRBV7-3 and TRBJ2-3): GAGVSQTPSNKVTEKGKYVELRCDPISGHTALYWYRQSLGQGPEFLIYFQGTGAADDSGLPNDRFFAVRPEGSVSTLKIQRTERGDSAVYLCASSLTNWADTQYFGPGTRLTVL.

The rearrangement joins TRBV14 to TRBJ2-3; 9 bases fit TRBD1. From germline, CDR1 is SGHDN and CDR2 FVKESK. The V gene end was trimmed by 3 bases and the J gene end by 0 bases; junction bases not matched to a gene: 10. The CDR3 is made up of 18 amino acids. The CDR3 DNA follows: TGTGCCAGCAGCCAGCCGGGACAGGGATTTTTTAGCACAGATACGCAGTATTTT. Amino acid sequence: CASSQPGQGFFSTDTQYF.

The chain combines TRBV5-1 with TRBJ2-1; 9 positions agree with TRBD1. Germline CDR1 reads SGHRS; CDR2 reads YFSETQ. The V segment lost 0 bases and the J segment 7 bases; nucleotides outside the gene matches: 8. CDR3 length: 16 residues. CDR3 DNA: TGCGCCAGCAGCTTGGGGTACAGGGACAGGGAAAATGAGCAGTTCTTC. Its protein is CASSLGYRDRENEQFF.

The chain links TRBV7-9 to TRBJ1-3, with a possible D match to TRBD1 (6 bases). Looked up from germline, CDR1 is SEHNR and CDR2 is FQNEAQ (reference sequence). This CDR3 is 17 amino acids long. Trimming cost V 3 bases and J 0 bases, with 15 bases left between them. CDR3 amino acids: CASSLLPTGSSGNTIYF. The CDR3, as DNA: TGTGCCAGCAGCTTGCTTCCTACAGGGTCCTCTGGAAACACCATATATTTT.

Remarks on this clone: The sample has other DNA sequences that encode this CDR3 too. The V gene is TRBV5-1, the J gene TRBJ2-5; 8 bases agree with TRBD1. The junction had 3 bases not matched to a gene; V was cut back by 4 bases and J by 1 base. The CDR3 covers 14 residues. The germline V gene encodes CDR1 SGHRS and CDR2 YFSETQ. The CDR3 DNA is TGCGCCAGCAGCCTGACAGGGGCCCAAGAGACCCAGTACTTC. This gives the protein CASSLTGAQETQYF.

V is TRBV24-1 and J is TRBJ2-3, with a tentative D call TRBD1 (5 bases). The CDR3 has 16 residues. The germline gives CDR1 KGHDR, CDR2 SFDVKD. Trimming took off 3 bases at V and 4 bases at J, with 16 bases between the two ends. The DNA for the CDR3 is TGTGCCACCAGTGATCCCCGCCAGGGTCGGGCAGATACGCAGTATTTT. Amino acids: CATSDPRQGRADTQYF.

The chain links TRBV19 to TRBJ1-6; 8 bases match TRBD1. Germline CDR1 reads LNHDA; CDR2 reads SQIVND (reference sequence). CDR3 length: 14 residues. After removal of 5 bases from V and 10 bases from J, the junction contained 7 bases not matched to a gene. This CDR3 is CASSPDRVGSPLHF. CDR3 bases: TGTGCCAGTAGTCCGGACAGGGTTGGGTCACCCCTCCACTTT.

The rearrangement uses TRBV6-5 and TRBJ2-3; tentative D call: TRBD2 (6 bases). V lost 6 bases, J lost 5 bases, and 12 bases lay in between. The germline V gene has CDR1 MNHEY and CDR2 SVGAGI. CDR3 size: 13 residues. CDR3 nucleotide sequence: TGTGCCAGCAGCAGACTAGTTCTAGATACGCAGTATTTT. It translates to CASSRLVLDTQYF.

The chain couples TRBV4-1 to TRBJ1-5; D is undetermined. Between the trimmed V and J ends, which lost 2 bases and 6 bases, there was a span of 8 bases. Germline V gene lookup returns CDR1 MGHRA and CDR2 YSYEKL. This CDR3 spans 13 amino acids. The CDR3 reads CASSQFARQPQHF. DNA for the CDR3: TGCGCCAGCAGCCAATTCGCGCGTCAGCCCCAGCATTTT.

In regard to this clone: The junction shows a germline mismatch at one end, possibly a read error. The rearrangement uses TRBV7-7 and TRBJ2-1, with 8 positions matching TRBD2. Germline CDR1 reads SSHAT; CDR2 reads FNYEAQ (reference sequence). There are 20 residues in the CDR3. The CDR3 region is CASSLVPAFGRSGSGNEQFF. The CDR3 DNA sequence: TGTGCTAGCAGCTTAGTTCCCGCTTTTGGTCGGAGCGGGAGTGGCAATGAGCAGTTCTTC.

The chain couples TRBV10-3 to TRBJ2-7; 10 bases map to TRBD2. V was pared by 9 bases and J by 5 bases, with 10 bases of the junction left unmatched. This CDR3 region has 14 residues. The germline CDR1 and CDR2 sequences are ENHRY and SYGVKD. CDR3 DNA sequence: TGTGCCATAAAGCGGGAGGGCCGGTACGACGAGCAGTACTTC. Residues: CAIKREGRYDEQYF.

The V and J genes are TRBV12-5 and TRBJ1-6; possibly TRBD1 for D (6 bases). The germline V gene has CDR1 LGHNT and CDR2 FRNRAP. This CDR3 is built from 18 residues. The V and J ends lost 2 bases and 0 bases respectively, with 14 bases between them. The CDR3: CASGLIQGFGSYNSPLHF. The CDR3 DNA follows: TGTGCTAGTGGTTTGATACAGGGTTTTGGCTCCTATAATTCACCCCTCCACTTT.

The rearrangement links TRBV7-6 to TRBJ2-5; 9 nucleotides agree with TRBD1. The CDR3 is made up of 14 amino acids. Germline V lookup: CDR1 SGHVS, CDR2 FNYEAQ. The junction had 5 bases not matched to a gene; V was cut back by 4 bases and J by 5 bases. This CDR3 is CASSWGQGAETQYF. In DNA form, the CDR3 reads TGTGCCAGCAGCTGGGGACAGGGTGCCGAGACCCAGTACTTC.

This chain connects TRBV19 to TRBJ1-2; 8 bases map to TRBD1. Germline CDR1 is LNHDA and CDR2 is SQIVND (reference sequence). The CDR3 has 15 amino acids. With 3 bases clipped from V and 7 bases from J, the junction kept 10 bases outside the gene matches. The CDR3 here is CASSMGRGRYGGYTF. For the CDR3, the DNA is TGTGCCAGTAGTATGGGCAGGGGGCGGTACGGTGGCTACACCTTC.

The rearrangement joins TRBV5-5 to TRBJ2-7; 10 bases match TRBD2. The CDR3 totals 16 residues. V lost 4 bases and J lost 6; bases outside the gene matches: 13. Germline assignment: CDR1 SGHKS and CDR2 YYEKEE (reference sequence). The CDR3 sequence: CASSPWGLAGVSEQYF. CDR3 coding DNA: TGTGCCAGCAGCCCATGGGGGCTAGCGGGAGTGAGCGAGCAGTACTTC.

The chain combines TRBV27 with TRBJ1-5; D might be TRBD1 (5 bases). CDR3 length: 17 residues. In germline, CDR1 is MNHEY, CDR2 SMNVEV (reference sequence). V was clipped by 2 bases and J by 1 base, with 15 bases between them. The CDR3 protein is CASSLTGGGFSNQPQHF. CDR3 DNA: TGTGCCAGCAGTTTAACTGGGGGGGGGTTCAGCAATCAGCCCCAGCATTTT.

About this clone: At the DNA level, this CDR3 is encoded by other sequences in the same sample as well. The CDR3 nucleotides are TGCAGTGCTAGTTCGGGGGATGGCTACACCTTC. The encoded protein is CSASSGDGYTF. The chain recombines TRBV20-1 with TRBJ1-2; perhaps TRBD1 as D (5 bases). Looked up from germline, CDR1 is DFQATT and CDR2 is SNEGSKA (reference sequence). Trimming removed 3 bases from V and 6 bases from J, with 8 bases in between. There are 11 residues in the CDR3.

The rearrangement uses TRBV4-3 and TRBJ1-2, with D tentatively TRBD1 (6 bases). The CDR3 contains 18 residues. Germline V gene data show CDR1 as LGHNA and CDR2 as YSLEER. Deletions cut 0 bases from V and 4 bases from J, with 21 bases between. The CDR3 reads CASSQDLVLQGNPYGYTF. CDR3 nucleotide sequence: TGCGCCAGCAGCCAAGATCTTGTGTTACAGGGAAACCCCTATGGCTACACCTTC.

The chain recombines TRBV5-1 with TRBJ1-2; the D gene is possibly TRBD1 (6 bases). Germline V gene sequence: CDR1 SGHRS, CDR2 YFSETQ. V was cut by 4 bases and J by 6 bases, with 16 bases left in between. This CDR3 comprises 14 residues. CDR3 nucleotide sequence: TGCGCCAGCAGCCTGGACAGCCCTCGGAATGGCTACACCTTC. It specifies CASSLDSPRNGYTF.

The J gene is TRBJ2-1, the V gene TRBV9; D is possibly TRBD2 (6 bases). V dropped 4 bases and J dropped 4 bases, with 12 bases sitting between them. The CDR3 loop spans 14 amino acids. The germline CDR1 and CDR2 sequences are SGDLS and YYNGEE. CDR3 in DNA: TGTGCCAGCAGCCACGGGGGAGCTTACAATGAGCAGTTCTTC. The encoded protein is CASSHGGAYNEQFF.

V gene TRBV28 combines with J gene TRBJ1-1, with a weak D call TRBD1 (5 bases). Per germline, CDR1 MDHEN and CDR2 SYDVKM. The CDR3 length is 14 residues. Trimming shortened V by 3 bases and J by 2 bases, and 10 bases separated the two germline ends. The DNA for the CDR3 is TGTGCCAGCAGTTTGGTCAGGGTAAACACTGAAGCTTTCTTT. Protein product: CASSLVRVNTEAFF.

This rearrangement joins TRBV7-8 to TRBJ1-6, with a tentative D call TRBD1 (6 bases). This CDR3 is 14 amino acids long. V lost 2 bases and J 7 bases, leaving 9 bases between the germline ends. The germline V gene has CDR1 SGHVS and CDR2 FQNEAQ. This CDR3 is CASSLRGGNSPLHF. In nucleotides, the CDR3 is TGTGCCAGCAGCTTAAGGGGGGGCAATTCACCCCTCCACTTT.

The CDR3 DNA is TGTGCCAGTAGTTACTCAGGGGTCTTGGGTGAAAAACTGTTTTTT. This translates into CASSYSGVLGEKLFF. The gene calls are TRBV19 and TRBJ1-4; a possible D gene is TRBD1 (6 bases). V was pared by 5 bases and J by 7 bases, with 17 bases between. The CDR3 extends over 15 amino acids. Germline-derived CDR1 and CDR2 are LNHDA and SQIVND (reference sequence).

The rearrangement uses TRBV10-3 and TRBJ1-2; a possible D gene is TRBD1 (5 bases). The CDR3 spans 13 residues. Germline lookup yields CDR1 ENHRY and CDR2 SYGVKD. The V end lost 3 bases, the J end lost 1 base, and 6 bases lay between the germline ends. DNA for the CDR3: TGTGCCATCAGTGACGACAGTAACTATGGCTACACCTTC. Protein sequence: CAISDDSNYGYTF.

This sequence joins TRBV21-1 and TRBJ2-7; TRBD2, the D gene given by the table, was not confirmed from the DNA. TRBV21-1 is a documented pseudogene. This CDR3 comprises 17 residues. The CDR3 spells CASSKVEWRYALYEQYF. For the CDR3, the DNA is TGTGCCAGCAGCAAAGTTGAGTGGAGGTATGCGCTTTACGAGCAGTACTTC.

The chain employs TRBV19 and TRBJ1-3; 7 bases align to TRBD1. The CDR3 extends over 14 amino acids. CDR1 and CDR2 from the germline V gene are LNHDA and SQIVND (reference sequence). Losses at the gene ends were 6 bases for V and 2 bases for J; bases not matched to a gene: 4. CDR3 DNA sequence: TGTGCCAGTAGACTTACAGGGGCTGGAAACACCATATATTTT. It specifies CASRLTGAGNTIYF.